These T cell receptor beta chains were read from a single sample in a study of blood T cell repertoires in COVID-19. Profiling relied on immunoSEQ multiplex PCR, and the TCRdb table lists in-frame clones only, not all of them. The sample has roughly 340,000 clones; around nine tenths are singletons. The sequenced sample consisted of peripheral blood. Receptors were obtained from a woman in her 70s with COVID-19, enrolled during active disease. Each CDR3 is given with its conserved first and last residue. D genes are given only for firm matches. A row's size may be missing; if present it is once, few, many or a size class.

abundance,j_gene,v_gene,d_gene,CDR3aa,CDR3nt
NA,TRBJ1-5,TRBV24-1,NA,CATSVGSYQPQHF,TGTGCCACCAGTGTTGGTAGTTACCAGCCCCAGCATTTT
NA,TRBJ1-1,TRBV12-3/TRBV12-4,NA,CASSFVRNTEAFF,TGTGCCAGCAGTTTTGTCAGGAACACTGAAGCTTTCTTT
NA,TRBJ2-3,TRBV5-1,TRBD2,CASSSPRGLAADTQYF,TGCGCCAGCAGCTCCCCTAGAGGACTAGCAGCAGATACGCAGTATTTT
few,TRBJ1-3,TRBV2,NA,CASGRPRAGNTIYF,TGTGCCAGCGGGAGACCACGAGCTGGAAACACCATATATTTT
NA,TRBJ2-1,TRBV5-1,TRBD2,CASSFYSGGDEQFF,TGCGCCAGCAGCTTTTATAGCGGGGGGGATGAGCAGTTCTTC
NA,TRBJ2-2,TRBV15,NA,CATSPGWTGELFF,TGTGCCACCAGCCCAGGCTGGACTGGGGAGCTGTTTTTT
NA,TRBJ1-5,TRBV27,NA,CASSFAGPGNQPQHF,TGTGCCAGCAGTTTTGCAGGCCCCGGCAATCAGCCCCAGCATTTT
NA,TRBJ1-1,TRBV29-1,NA,CSSGRDTLGATEAFF,TGCAGCTCGGGTCGGGACACACTAGGGGCCACTGAAGCTTTCTTT
NA,TRBJ2-5,TRBV3-1/TRBV3-2,NA,CASSQGTPGLQETQYF,TGTGCCAGCAGCCAAGGGACTCCGGGATTACAAGAGACCCAGTACTTC
NA,TRBJ1-1,TRBV2,TRBD1,CASSPQGSTEAFF,TGTGCCAGCAGTCCACAGGGGAGCACTGAAGCTTTCTTT
NA,TRBJ1-4,TRBV15,NA,CATSRGGTNEKLFF,TGTGCCACCAGCAGAGGAGGAACGAATGAAAAACTGTTTTTT
NA,TRBJ2-7,TRBV29-1,NA,CSVEGQSYEQYF,TGCAGCGTTGAAGGGCAGTCCTACGAGCAGTACTTC
NA,TRBJ1-5,TRBV19,NA,CASSMGGAPGYQPQHF,TGTGCCAGTAGTATGGGGGGGGCCCCGGGGTATCAGCCCCAGCATTTT
NA,TRBJ1-4,TRBV18,NA,CASSPQGRTEKLFF,TGTGCCAGCTCACCACAGGGGCGGACGGAAAAACTGTTTTTT
NA,TRBJ1-3,TRBV7-2,NA,CASSLGRAPAGNTIYF,TGTGCCAGCAGCCTGGGCCGCGCGCCCGCAGGAAACACCATATATTTT
NA,TRBJ2-7,TRBV28,NA,CASSPLTGSYEQYF,TGTGCCAGCAGTCCCTTGACAGGTTCCTACGAGCAGTACTTC
NA,TRBJ2-7,TRBV9,TRBD2,CASSATSGADYEQYF,TGTGCCAGCAGCGCCACCAGCGGGGCGGACTACGAGCAGTACTTC
NA,TRBJ1-2,TRBV3-1/TRBV3-2,TRBD1,CASSPARGQASTF,TGTGCCAGCAGCCCTGCTCGCGGACAGGCCTCCACCTTC
NA,TRBJ1-1,TRBV11-2,NA,CASSLGNREAFF,TGTGCCAGCAGCTTAGGGAACAGGGAAGCTTTCTTT
NA,TRBJ1-2,TRBV23-1,TRBD1,CASSLTTRDRGPYGYTF,TGCGCCAGCAGTCTCACCACCCGGGACAGGGGGCCTTATGGCTACACCTTC
NA,TRBJ2-1,TRBV14,NA,CASSQDRGQILYNEQFF,TGTGCCAGCAGCCAAGATAGAGGACAGATCCTATACAATGAGCAGTTCTTC
NA,TRBJ2-5,TRBV6-5,NA,CASSFEAVGAQYF,TGTGCCAGCAGTTTCGAGGCAGTCGGAGCCCAGTACTTC
NA,TRBJ2-6,TRBV12-3/TRBV12-4,NA,CASTHSGANVLTF,TGTGCCAGCACCCACTCTGGGGCCAACGTCCTGACTTTC
NA,TRBJ1-2,TRBV20-1,NA,CSASTGSSKGYTF,TGCAGTGCAAGTACGGGATCTTCGAAAGGCTACACCTTC
NA,TRBJ1-6,TRBV13,TRBD1,CASSPGTAYNSPLHF,TGTGCCAGCAGCCCAGGGACAGCATATAATTCACCCCTCCACTTT
NA,TRBJ1-2,TRBV4-1,NA,CASSQDQGVDYTF,TGCGCCAGCAGCCAAGACCAGGGTGTAGACTACACCTTC
NA,TRBJ1-4,TRBV18,TRBD1,CASSRQGAATNEKLFF,TGTGCCAGCTCACGACAGGGGGCTGCAACTAATGAAAAACTGTTTTTT
NA,TRBJ1-1,TRBV7-2,NA,CASSFSGVGTEAFF,TGTGCCAGCAGTTTCTCAGGGGTCGGGACTGAAGCTTTCTTT
NA,TRBJ1-5,TRBV6-2/TRBV6-3,NA,CASSRTGGNQPQHF,TGTGCCAGCAGCCGGACGGGGGGGAATCAGCCCCAGCATTTT
NA,TRBJ2-5,TRBV27,NA,CASRGGSVGTQYF,TGTGCCAGTCGAGGGGGTTCTGTAGGGACCCAGTACTTC
NA,TRBJ2-2,TRBV6-5,TRBD1,CASRRDSANTGELFF,TGTGCCAGCAGGAGGGACAGCGCGAACACCGGGGAGCTGTTTTTT
NA,TRBJ2-3,TRBV7-2,NA,CASSLALRGGTSTDTQYF,TGTGCCAGCAGCTTAGCGCTGAGGGGGGGCACTAGCACAGATACGCAGTATTTT
NA,TRBJ1-2,TRBV10-3,NA,CAISDVTVYGYTF,TGTGCCATCAGTGATGTCACTGTCTATGGCTACACCTTC
NA,TRBJ2-5,TRBV6-2/TRBV6-3,NA,CASSPVVQETQYF,TGTGCCAGCAGTCCCGTCGTTCAAGAGACCCAGTACTTC
NA,TRBJ1-2,TRBV7-9,NA,CASSYEYYGYTF,TGTGCCAGCAGCTACGAGTACTATGGCTACACCTTC
NA,TRBJ1-2,TRBV12-3/TRBV12-4,TRBD1,CASSTTGVYGYTF,TGTGCCAGCAGTACGACAGGGGTCTATGGCTACACCTTC
few,TRBJ1-5,TRBV2,NA,CASSTKGGLNQPQHF,TGTGCCAGCAGTACGAAAGGCGGCCTCAATCAGCCCCAGCATTTT
NA,TRBJ1-1,TRBV7-9,TRBD1,CASSLPDRVNTEAFF,TGTGCCAGCAGCTTACCGGACAGGGTGAACACTGAAGCTTTCTTT
NA,TRBJ2-7,TRBV12-3/TRBV12-4,NA,CASSFGSTYEQYF,TGTGCCAGCAGTTTTGGCAGTACCTACGAGCAGTACTTC
NA,TRBJ1-6,TRBV7-9,TRBD1,CASSLARQGVCSPLHF,TGTGCCAGCAGCTTAGCCCGACAGGGAGTTTGTTCACCCCTCCACTTT
NA,TRBJ1-1,TRBV12-3/TRBV12-4,NA,CASIPAETPEAFF,TGTGCCAGCATACCGGCGGAGACCCCTGAAGCTTTCTTT
NA,TRBJ2-3,TRBV2,NA,CASSDRAGYTDTQYF,TGTGCCAGCAGTGACCGCGCGGGCTATACAGATACGCAGTATTTT
NA,TRBJ1-6,TRBV12-5,TRBD1,CASGDGQGVFNSPLHF,TGTGCTAGTGGTGACGGACAGGGAGTTTTTAATTCACCCCTCCACTTT
NA,TRBJ1-6,TRBV30,NA,CAWSGRATPYNSPLHF,TGTGCCTGGAGTGGTCGAGCAACCCCCTATAATTCACCCCTCCACTTT
NA,TRBJ2-7,TRBV2,TRBD2,CASSKLAGSSYEQYF,TGTGCCAGCAGTAAACTAGCGGGGTCGTCCTACGAGCAGTACTTC
once,TRBJ1-1,TRBV2,TRBD1,CASSEAGPQGGTEAFF,TGTGCCAGCAGTGAAGCTGGGCCTCAGGGGGGCACTGAAGCTTTCTTT
NA,TRBJ1-1,TRBV27,TRBD1,CATQDRLNTEAFF,TGTGCCACCCAGGACAGGCTGAACACTGAAGCTTTCTTT
NA,TRBJ2-7,TRBV11-2,NA,CASSLSARTVDSYEQYF,TGTGCCAGCAGCTTAAGTGCCCGGACTGTAGACTCCTACGAGCAGTACTTC
NA,TRBJ2-7,TRBV7-9,TRBD1,CASGTGDNYEQYF,TGTGCCAGCGGGACAGGGGATAACTACGAGCAGTACTTC
NA,TRBJ1-2,TRBV11-2,TRBD1,CASSIGDREGYTF,TGTGCCAGCAGCATAGGGGACAGGGAAGGCTACACCTTC
NA,TRBJ2-5,TRBV2,TRBD2,CASSGLAGRETQYF,TGTGCCAGCAGTGGGCTAGCGGGCCGGGAGACCCAGTACTTC